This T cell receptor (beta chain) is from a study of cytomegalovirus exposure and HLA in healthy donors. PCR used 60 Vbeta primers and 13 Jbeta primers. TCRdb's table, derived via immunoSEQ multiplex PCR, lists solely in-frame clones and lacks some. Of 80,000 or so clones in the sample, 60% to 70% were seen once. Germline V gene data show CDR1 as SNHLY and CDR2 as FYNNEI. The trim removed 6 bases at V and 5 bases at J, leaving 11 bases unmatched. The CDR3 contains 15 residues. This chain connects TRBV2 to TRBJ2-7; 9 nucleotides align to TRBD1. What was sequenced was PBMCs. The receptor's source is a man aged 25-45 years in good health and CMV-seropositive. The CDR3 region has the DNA TGTGCCAGCAGGCCACAACCGGGACAGGGAAACGAGCAGTACTTC. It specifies CASRPQPGQGNEQYF.